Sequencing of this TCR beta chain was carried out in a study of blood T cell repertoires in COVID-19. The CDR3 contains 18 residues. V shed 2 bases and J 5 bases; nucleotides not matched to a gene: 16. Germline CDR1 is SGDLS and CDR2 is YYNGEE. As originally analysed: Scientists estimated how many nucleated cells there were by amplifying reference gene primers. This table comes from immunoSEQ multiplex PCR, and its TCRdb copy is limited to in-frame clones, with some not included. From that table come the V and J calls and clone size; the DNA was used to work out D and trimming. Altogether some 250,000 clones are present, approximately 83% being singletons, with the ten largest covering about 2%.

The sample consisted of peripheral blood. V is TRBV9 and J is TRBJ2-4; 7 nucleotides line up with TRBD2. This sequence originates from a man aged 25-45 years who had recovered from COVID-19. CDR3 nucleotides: TGTGCCAGCAGCGTCAATCATGGGGCGGGGGTGCGCGAAAACATTCAGTACTTC. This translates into CASSVNHGAGVRENIQYF.